The 13 T cell receptor beta chains below come from one sample, sequenced in a study of cytomegalovirus exposure and HLA in healthy donors. Primers: 60 Vbeta forward and 13 Jbeta reverse. Profiling relied on immunoSEQ multiplex PCR, and the TCRdb table lists in-frame clones only, not all of them. The table gives roughly 77,000 clones; the top ten clones make up roughly 5.1% of it. Sample: PBMCs. These receptors originate from a young man in good health and CMV-seronegative.

This chain uses TRBV5-5 with TRBJ2-3, with TRBD2 as a possible D gene (6 bases). Looked up from germline, CDR1 is SGHKS and CDR2 is YYEKEE (reference sequence). The length of the CDR3 is 16 residues. V lost 3 bases and J 0 bases, leaving 14 bases between the germline ends. This CDR3 reads CASSSGLYLSTDTQYF. The CDR3, as DNA: TGTGCCAGCAGCTCTGGACTATACCTAAGCACAGATACGCAGTATTTT.

The chain is built from TRBV5-1 and TRBJ1-2; D not resolved. Deletions cut 4 bases from V and 8 bases from J, with 15 bases between. The CDR3 has 13 amino acids. Germline CDR1 SGHRS, CDR2 YFSETQ. Written as DNA, the CDR3 is TGCGCCAGCAGCCCGCCGGGTCCGGAAGGCTACACCTTC. It codes for CASSPPGPEGYTF.

This chain connects TRBV2 to TRBJ2-1; D perhaps matches TRBD2 (5 bases). V was trimmed by 6 bases and J by 6 bases, leaving 15 bases between them. The CDR3 runs to 14 residues. Germline V CDR1 and CDR2: SNHLY, FYNNEI. CDR3 residues: CASSSDYPINEQFF. CDR3 coding DNA: TGTGCCAGCAGCAGTGACTACCCCATCAATGAGCAGTTCTTC.

The chain joins TRBV6-5 to TRBJ2-5; D is ambiguous. Germline CDR1 and CDR2: MNHEY and SVGAGI. The CDR3 contains 14 residues. V was shortened by 0 bases and J by 5 bases, with 10 bases between the two germline ends. CDR3: CASSYSIEAETQYF. In DNA, the CDR3 is TGTGCCAGCAGTTACTCGATTGAGGCTGAGACCCAGTACTTC.

The DNA for the CDR3 is TGTGCCAGCAGGTCGGGACAGGGGGAGTTTTCATTTTACTATGGCTACACCTTC. Protein sequence: CASRSGQGEFSFYYGYTF. The V call is TRBV5-6, the J call TRBJ1-2; TRBD1 agrees at 11 bases. CDR1 and CDR2 from the germline V gene are SGHDT and YYEEEE. After removal of 5 bases from V and 3 bases from J, the junction contained 15 bases not matched to a gene. The CDR3 contains 18 residues.

The chain couples TRBV6-5 to TRBJ2-7, with D possibly being TRBD2 (6 bases). Trimming removed 6 bases from V and 0 bases from J, with 15 bases in between. This CDR3 has 15 residues. CDR1 and CDR2 from the germline V gene are MNHEY and SVGAGI. The CDR3 nucleotides are TGTGCCAGCAGCACGCCGACCGGGGGCTCCTACGAGCAGTACTTC. This codes for CASSTPTGGSYEQYF.

The chain has TRBV7-2 and TRBJ2-2, with 10 bases lining up with TRBD1. This CDR3 is built from 17 residues. Trimming took 5 bases from V and 0 from J; bases not matched to a gene: 6. CDR1 is SGHTA and CDR2 is FQGNSA in the germline V gene. CDR3 sequence: CASSRRQGAANTGELFF. In DNA form, the CDR3 reads TGTGCCAGCAGCCGAAGACAGGGGGCAGCGAACACCGGGGAGCTGTTTTTT.

V and J are TRBV11-2 and TRBJ2-2; D remains unclear. In germline, CDR1 is SGHAT, CDR2 FQNNGV. The CDR3 sequence is 13 residues long. Trimming cost V 3 bases and J 6 bases, with 8 bases left between them. CDR3 sequence: CASSLGWAGELFF. The CDR3 bases are TGTGCCAGCAGCTTGGGCTGGGCCGGGGAGCTGTTTTTT.

The gene calls are TRBV6-5 and TRBJ1-3; D gene ambiguous. CDR1 is MNHEY, CDR2 SVGAGI, per germline. The CDR3 contains 15 residues. Trimming stripped 6 bases from V and 2 bases from J, with 14 bases between. DNA of the CDR3: TGTGCCAGCAGCCTTGTTTTGGGCGCTGGAAACACCATATATTTT. Its protein is CASSLVLGAGNTIYF.

CDR3 loop: CASSLAISTGTEAFF. The DNA of the CDR3 is TGTGCCAGCAGCCTCGCGATTAGTACGGGCACTGAAGCTTTCTTT. This rearrangement joins TRBV12-1 to TRBJ1-1. TRBV12-1 is annotated as a pseudogene. There are 15 residues in the CDR3.

The genes are TRBV18 and TRBJ2-6; D not resolved. Germline-derived CDR1 and CDR2 are KGHSH and LQKENI. V was clipped by 3 bases and J by 2 bases, with 5 bases between them. This CDR3 has 14 amino acids. The CDR3 reads CASSPLPGANVLTF. The DNA for the CDR3 is TGTGCCAGCTCACCTCTACCTGGGGCCAACGTCCTGACTTTC. The full variable domain, its missing parts supplied by reference TRBV18 and TRBJ2-6, is NAGVMQNPRHLVRRRGQEARLRCSPMKGHSHVYWYRQLPEEGLKFMVYLQKENIIDESGMPKERFSAEFPKEGPSILRIQQVVRGDSAAYFCASSPLPGANVLTFGAGSRLTVL.

V gene TRBV7-8 combines with J gene TRBJ1-5; D is unresolved. CDR1 and CDR2 from the germline V gene are SGHVS and FQNEAQ. This CDR3 comprises 17 residues. V lost 1 base to trimming and J lost 5 bases, with 18 bases between them. As DNA, the CDR3 is TGTGCCAGCAGCTTAGATCTGGCCGTACACGAACATCAGCCCCAGCATTTT. The encoded protein is CASSLDLAVHEHQPQHF.

The rearrangement uses TRBV6-5 and TRBJ1-2; 11 positions agree with TRBD1. The CDR3 totals 15 residues. The V gene's germline CDR1 is MNHEY and CDR2 SVGAGI. After removal of 11 bases from V and 4 bases from J, the junction contained 12 bases not matched to a gene. CDR3: CAGKTGTGGLYGYTF. In DNA, the CDR3 is TGTGCCGGCAAAACCGGGACAGGGGGACTCTATGGCTACACCTTC.